Included here is one TCR beta chain sequence, with context. The antigen is undetermined. This sample stems from a study of CD8+ T cells in alopecia areata. Overall study: Treated patients were given oral tofacitinib, which was dosed at 5 to 10 mg twice daily. Tofacitinib dosing lasted 6 to 18 months, which was then followed by 6 months off drug.

Germline V CDR1 and CDR2: SGHVS, FNYEAQ. CDR3 length: 16 amino acids. With 3 bases removed from V and 8 bases from J, the gap between germline ends came to 22 bases. Sequencing used cDNA as its template, made by extracting RNA and reverse transcribing it. The method was immunoSEQ multiplex PCR; TCRdb's version includes in-frame clones alone and lacks a portion of them. The sample holds 200,000 to 250,000 clones, 50% to 60% seen once. Findings and caveats of the study: Alphabeta T cells residing in normal skin are also sequenced in scalp samples.

The sample in question was CD4+ T cells sorted from blood, obtained at week 0. The J gene is TRBJ1-2, the V gene TRBV7-6; weak D call: TRBD1 (5 bases). This receptor was taken from a human donor with alopecia areata. The CDR3 is CASSLEPGRQGRGYTF. In DNA form, the CDR3 reads TGTGCCAGCAGCTTGGAACCCGGTCGCCAGGGACGGGGCTACACCTTC.